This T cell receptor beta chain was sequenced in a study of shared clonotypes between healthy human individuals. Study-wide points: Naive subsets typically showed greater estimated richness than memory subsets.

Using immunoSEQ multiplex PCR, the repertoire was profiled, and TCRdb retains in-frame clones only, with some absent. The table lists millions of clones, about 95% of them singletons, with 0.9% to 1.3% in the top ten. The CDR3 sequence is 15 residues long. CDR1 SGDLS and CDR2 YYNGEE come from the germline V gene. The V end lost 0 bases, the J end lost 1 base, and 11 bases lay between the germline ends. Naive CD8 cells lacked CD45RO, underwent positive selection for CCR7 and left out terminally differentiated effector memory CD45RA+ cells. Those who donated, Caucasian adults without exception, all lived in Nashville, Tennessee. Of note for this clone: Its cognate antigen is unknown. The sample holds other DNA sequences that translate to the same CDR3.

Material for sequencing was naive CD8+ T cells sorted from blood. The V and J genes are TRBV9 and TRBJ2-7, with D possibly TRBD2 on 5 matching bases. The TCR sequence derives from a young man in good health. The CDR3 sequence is CASSVATGSSYEQYF. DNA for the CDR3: TGTGCCAGCAGCGTAGCTACTGGGAGTTCCTACGAGCAGTACTTC.